This T cell receptor (beta chain) appears in the sequencing data of a study of cytomegalovirus exposure and HLA in healthy donors. General study results and limits: Upon later analysis, HLA-associated TCR beta chains proved more clonally expanded than other, equally common chains. Judged likely to be a sequencing artifact was a cluster of highly shared sequence variants.

In its sample, this clone was seen once. Its target is unknown. The PCR employed 60 Vbeta primers together with 13 Jbeta primers. Profiled with immunoSEQ multiplex PCR; TCRdb holds only in-frame clones, not every one. The sample has 130,000 to 150,000 clones; about 80% are singletons. CDR3 length: 15 amino acids. Germline loops: CDR1 SGHAT, CDR2 FQNNGV. The ends lost 6 bases at V and 2 bases at J; junction bases unmatched: 7. J is TRBJ2-1 and V is TRBV11-2, with 7 bases that match TRBD1. The receptor was isolated from a female donor in good health and CMV-seronegative. Sequenced: PBMCs. CDR3 residues: CASSPQGWTYNEQFF. CDR3 DNA: TGTGCCAGCAGTCCACAGGGGTGGACCTACAATGAGCAGTTCTTC.